This T cell receptor beta chain comes out of a study of OX40 agonist ivuxolimab in advanced cancers. Generated by immunoSEQ multiplex PCR, the TCRdb table keeps only in-frame clones and is missing some. The table includes tens of thousands of clones, approximately 86% detected once. The ends were cut back, 5 bases at V and 4 bases at J, with 24 bases in the middle. The germline V gene encodes CDR1 SGHVS and CDR2 FNYEAQ. This CDR3 is 18 amino acids long. The sequences come from CD4+ or CD8+ T cells sorted from blood, collected in a trial of the OX40 agonist ivuxolimab. V usage is TRBV7-6 and J usage is TRBJ2-1, with TRBD2 as a possible D gene (7 bases). This TCR derives from an adult with an advanced solid tumor such as melanoma, head and neck, liver or kidney cancer. The CDR3 DNA is TGTGCCAGCAGCGCAAGCGGCTCACTGCGGGGGCGGTACAATGAGCAGTTCTTC. It is translated as CASSASGSLRGRYNEQFF.